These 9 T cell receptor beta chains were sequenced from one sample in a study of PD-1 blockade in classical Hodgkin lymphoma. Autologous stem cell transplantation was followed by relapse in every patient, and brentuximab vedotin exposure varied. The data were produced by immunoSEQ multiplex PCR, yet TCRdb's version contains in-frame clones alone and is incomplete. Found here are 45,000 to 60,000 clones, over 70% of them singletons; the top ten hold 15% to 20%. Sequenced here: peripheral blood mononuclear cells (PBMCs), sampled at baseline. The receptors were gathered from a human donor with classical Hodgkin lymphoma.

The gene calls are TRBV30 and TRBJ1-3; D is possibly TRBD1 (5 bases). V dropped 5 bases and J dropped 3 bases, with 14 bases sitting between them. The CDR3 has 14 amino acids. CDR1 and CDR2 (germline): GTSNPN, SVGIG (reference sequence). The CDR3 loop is CAWEVGGFGNTIYF. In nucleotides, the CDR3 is TGTGCCTGGGAGGTTGGGGGATTTGGAAACACCATATATTTT.

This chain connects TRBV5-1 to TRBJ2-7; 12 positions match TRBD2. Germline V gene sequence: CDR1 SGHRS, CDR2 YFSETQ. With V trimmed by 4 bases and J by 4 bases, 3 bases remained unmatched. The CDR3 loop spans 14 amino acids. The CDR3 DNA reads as TGCGCCAGCAGCATGACTAGCGGGAGTTACGAGCAGTACTTC. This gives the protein CASSMTSGSYEQYF.

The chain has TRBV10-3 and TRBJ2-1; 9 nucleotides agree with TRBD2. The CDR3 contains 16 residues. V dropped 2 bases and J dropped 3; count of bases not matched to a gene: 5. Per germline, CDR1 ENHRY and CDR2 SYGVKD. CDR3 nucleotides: TGTGCCATCAGTGAGACGCCTAGCGGGATCTACAATGAGCAGTTCTTC. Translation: CAISETPSGIYNEQFF.

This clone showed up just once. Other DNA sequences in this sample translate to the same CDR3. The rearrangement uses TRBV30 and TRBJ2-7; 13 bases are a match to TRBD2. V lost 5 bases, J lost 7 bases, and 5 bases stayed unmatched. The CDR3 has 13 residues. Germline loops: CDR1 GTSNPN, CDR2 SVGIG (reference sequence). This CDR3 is CAWGLAGVSEQYF. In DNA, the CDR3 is TGTGCCTGGGGACTAGCGGGAGTGTCTGAGCAGTACTTC.

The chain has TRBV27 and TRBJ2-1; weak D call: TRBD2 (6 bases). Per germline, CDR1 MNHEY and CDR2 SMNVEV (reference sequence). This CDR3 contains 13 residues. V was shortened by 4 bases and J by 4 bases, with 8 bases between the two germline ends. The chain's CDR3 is CASSWDFYNEQFF. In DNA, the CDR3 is TGTGCCAGCAGTTGGGACTTTTACAATGAGCAGTTCTTC.

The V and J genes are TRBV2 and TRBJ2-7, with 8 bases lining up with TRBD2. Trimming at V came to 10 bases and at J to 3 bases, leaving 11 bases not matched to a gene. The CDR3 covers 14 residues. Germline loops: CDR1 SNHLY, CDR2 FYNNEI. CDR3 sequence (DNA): TGTGCCATCGCCTCAGCGGGAGCCAACTACGAGCAGTACTTC. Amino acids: CAIASAGANYEQYF.

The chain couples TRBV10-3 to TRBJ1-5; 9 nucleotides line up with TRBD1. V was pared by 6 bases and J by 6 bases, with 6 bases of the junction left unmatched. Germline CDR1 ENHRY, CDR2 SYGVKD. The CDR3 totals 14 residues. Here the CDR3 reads CAIRGGQGGQPQHF. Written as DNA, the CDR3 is TGTGCCATCAGGGGGGGACAGGGCGGTCAGCCCCAGCATTTT.

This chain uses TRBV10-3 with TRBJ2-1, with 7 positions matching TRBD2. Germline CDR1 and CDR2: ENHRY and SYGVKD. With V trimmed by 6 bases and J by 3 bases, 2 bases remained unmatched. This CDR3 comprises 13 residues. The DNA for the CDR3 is TGTGCCATCAGCGCTAGCGGCTACAATGAGCAGTTCTTC. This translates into CAISASGYNEQFF.

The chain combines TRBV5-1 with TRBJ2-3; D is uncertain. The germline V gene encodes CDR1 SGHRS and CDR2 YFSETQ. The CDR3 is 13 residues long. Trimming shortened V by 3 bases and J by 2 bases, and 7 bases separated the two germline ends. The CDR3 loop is CASSSGTTDTQYF. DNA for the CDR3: TGCGCCAGCAGCTCCGGTACCACAGATACGCAGTATTTT.